This T cell receptor beta chain originates from a study of blood T cell repertoires in COVID-19. Study summary: Nucleic acid was either cDNA or gDNA, and it came from T cells, B-cell-depleted T cells, or PBMCs.

The CDR3 contains 13 residues. Deletions cut 5 bases from V and 8 bases from J, with 13 bases between. The germline V gene encodes CDR1 SEHNR and CDR2 FQNEAQ (reference sequence). Original processing methods: It was from reference gene primer amplification that nucleated cell counts were estimated. Data came from immunoSEQ multiplex PCR; TCRdb stores just in-frame clones and leaves some out. V and J calls and clone size are as listed in that table; D and trimming were resolved from the DNA. The sample holds approximately 280,000 clones; approximately 91% are singletons and the top ten take about 9.8%.

The receptor's source is a man aged 18 to 35 with active or convalescent COVID-19. The V and J genes are TRBV7-9 and TRBJ1-5; perhaps TRBD1 as D (6 bases). What was sequenced was peripheral blood. CDR3 bases: TGTGCCAGCAGCCAGGACAGCTTTGAGCCCCAGCATTTT. Its translation: CASSQDSFEPQHF.